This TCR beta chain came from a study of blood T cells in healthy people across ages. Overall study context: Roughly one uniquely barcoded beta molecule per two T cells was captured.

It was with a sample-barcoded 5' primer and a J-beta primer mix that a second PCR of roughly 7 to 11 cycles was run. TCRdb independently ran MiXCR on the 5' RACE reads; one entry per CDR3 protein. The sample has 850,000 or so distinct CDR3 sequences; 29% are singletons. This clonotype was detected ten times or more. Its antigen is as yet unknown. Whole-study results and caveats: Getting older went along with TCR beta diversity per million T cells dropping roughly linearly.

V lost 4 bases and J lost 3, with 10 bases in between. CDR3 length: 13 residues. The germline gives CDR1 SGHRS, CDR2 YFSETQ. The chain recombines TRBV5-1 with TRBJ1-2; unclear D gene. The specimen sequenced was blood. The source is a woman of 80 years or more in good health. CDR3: CASSPEGHYGYTF. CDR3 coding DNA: TGCGCCAGCAGCCCAGAGGGTCACTATGGCTACACCTTC.